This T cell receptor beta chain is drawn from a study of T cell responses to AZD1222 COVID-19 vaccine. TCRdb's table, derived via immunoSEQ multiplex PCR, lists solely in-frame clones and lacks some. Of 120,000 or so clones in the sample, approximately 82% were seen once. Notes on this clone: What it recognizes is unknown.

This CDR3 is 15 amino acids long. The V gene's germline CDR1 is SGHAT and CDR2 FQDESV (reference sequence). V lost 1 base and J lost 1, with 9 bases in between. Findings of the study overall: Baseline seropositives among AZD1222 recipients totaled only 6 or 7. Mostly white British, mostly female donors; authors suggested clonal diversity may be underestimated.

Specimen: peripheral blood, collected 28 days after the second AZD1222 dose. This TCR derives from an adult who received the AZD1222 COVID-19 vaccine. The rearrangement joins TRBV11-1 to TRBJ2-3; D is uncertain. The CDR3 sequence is CASSLGSPGTDTQYF. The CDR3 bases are TGTGCCAGCAGCTTAGGTTCTCCCGGCACAGATACGCAGTATTTT.